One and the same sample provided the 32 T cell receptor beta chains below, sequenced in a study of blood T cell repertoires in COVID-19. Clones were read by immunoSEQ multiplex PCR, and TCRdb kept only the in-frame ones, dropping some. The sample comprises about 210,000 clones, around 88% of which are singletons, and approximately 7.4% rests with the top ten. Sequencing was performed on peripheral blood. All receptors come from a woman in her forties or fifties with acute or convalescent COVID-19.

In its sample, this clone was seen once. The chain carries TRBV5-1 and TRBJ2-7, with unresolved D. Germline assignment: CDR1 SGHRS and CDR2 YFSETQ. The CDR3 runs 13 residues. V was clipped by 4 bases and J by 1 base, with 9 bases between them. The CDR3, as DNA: TGCGCCAGCAGCCCCGGGTCGTCCTACGAGCAGTACTTC. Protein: CASSPGSSYEQYF.

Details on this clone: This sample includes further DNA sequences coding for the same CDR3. The CDR3 protein is CASSLPYGAKNIQYF. For the CDR3, the DNA is TGTGCCAGCAGCTTACCGTACGGGGCCAAAAACATTCAGTACTTC. The chain couples TRBV11-2 to TRBJ2-4; no clear D. This CDR3 is 15 amino acids long. Germline CDR1 SGHAT, CDR2 FQNNGV. Trimming took 2 bases from V and 1 from J, leaving 9 bases between them.

CDR3 protein: CASSLGGSASGRAGELFF. The DNA of the CDR3 is TGTGCCAGCAGCTTGGGAGGTTCGGCTAGCGGGAGGGCCGGGGAGCTGTTTTTT. The chain is built from TRBV5-4 and TRBJ2-2; 12 bases map to TRBD2. This CDR3 is built from 18 residues. The ends lost 0 bases at V and 6 bases at J; junction bases unmatched: 9. From germline, CDR1 is SGHNT and CDR2 YYREEE (reference sequence). Full variable domain (outside the CDR3, taken from reference TRBV5-4 and TRBJ2-2): ETGVTQSPTHLIKTRGQQVTLRCSSQSGHNTVSWYQQALGQGPQFIFQYYREEENGRGNFPPRFSGLQFPNYSSELNVNALELDDSALYLCASSLGGSASGRAGELFFGEGSRLTVL.

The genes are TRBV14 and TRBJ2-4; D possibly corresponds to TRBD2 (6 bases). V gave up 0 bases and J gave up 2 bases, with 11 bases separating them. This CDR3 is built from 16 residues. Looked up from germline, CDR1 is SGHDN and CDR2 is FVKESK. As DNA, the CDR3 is TGTGCCAGCAGCCAAGATAGCGGAGGGTCCAAAAACATTCAGTACTTC. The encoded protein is CASSQDSGGSKNIQYF. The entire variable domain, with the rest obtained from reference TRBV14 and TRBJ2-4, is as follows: EAGVTQFPSHSVIEKGQTVTLRCDPISGHDNLYWYRRVMGKEIKFLLHFVKESKQDESGMPNNRFLAERTGGTYSTLKVQPAELEDSGVYFCASSQDSGGSKNIQYFGAGTRLSVL.

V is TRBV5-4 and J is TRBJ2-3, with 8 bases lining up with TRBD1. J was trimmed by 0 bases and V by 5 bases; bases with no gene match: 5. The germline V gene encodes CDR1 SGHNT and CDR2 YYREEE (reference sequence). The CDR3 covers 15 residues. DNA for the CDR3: TGTGCCAGCAGGCAGGGGGCTGCTAGCACAGATACGCAGTATTTT. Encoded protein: CASRQGAASTDTQYF.

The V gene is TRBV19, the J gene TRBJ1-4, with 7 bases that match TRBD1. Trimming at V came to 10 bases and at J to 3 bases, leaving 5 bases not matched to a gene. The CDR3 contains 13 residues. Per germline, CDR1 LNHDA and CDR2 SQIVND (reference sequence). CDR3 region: CATSTGPNEKLFF. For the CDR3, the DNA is TGTGCCACTTCGACAGGGCCTAATGAAAAACTGTTTTTT.

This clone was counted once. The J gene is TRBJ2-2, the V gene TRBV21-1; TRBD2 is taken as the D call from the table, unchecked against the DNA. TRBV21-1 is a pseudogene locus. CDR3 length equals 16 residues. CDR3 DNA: TGTGCCAGCAGCCGAGGGAAACACTTGAGCACCGGGGAGCTGTTTTTT. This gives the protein CASSRGKHLSTGELFF.

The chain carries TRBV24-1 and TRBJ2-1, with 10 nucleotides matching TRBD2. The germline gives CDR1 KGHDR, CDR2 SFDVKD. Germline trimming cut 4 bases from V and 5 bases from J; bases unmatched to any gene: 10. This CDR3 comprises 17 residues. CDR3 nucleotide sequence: TGTGCCACCAGTGACCCTTCTAGCGGGAGTTCCCACAATGAGCAGTTCTTC. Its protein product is CATSDPSSGSSHNEQFF.

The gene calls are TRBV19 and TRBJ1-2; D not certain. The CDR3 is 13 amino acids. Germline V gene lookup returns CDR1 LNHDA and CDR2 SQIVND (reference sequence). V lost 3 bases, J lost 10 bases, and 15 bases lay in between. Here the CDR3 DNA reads TGTGCCAGTAGTATCGGAGGGAGGGAGGCCTACACCTTC. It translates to CASSIGGREAYTF.

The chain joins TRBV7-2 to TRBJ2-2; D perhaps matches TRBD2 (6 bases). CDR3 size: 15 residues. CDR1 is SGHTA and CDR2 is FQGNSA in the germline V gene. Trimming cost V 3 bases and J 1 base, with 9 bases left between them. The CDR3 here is CASSLRRGNTGELFF. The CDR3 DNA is TGTGCCAGCAGCTTGAGGCGGGGGAACACCGGGGAGCTGTTTTTT. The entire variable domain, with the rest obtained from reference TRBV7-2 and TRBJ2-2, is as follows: GAGVSQSPSNKVTEKGKDVELRCDPISGHTALYWYRQSLGQGLEFLIYFQGNSAPDKSGLPSDRFSAERTGGSVSTLTIQRTQQEDSAVYLCASSLRRGNTGELFFGEGSRLTVL.

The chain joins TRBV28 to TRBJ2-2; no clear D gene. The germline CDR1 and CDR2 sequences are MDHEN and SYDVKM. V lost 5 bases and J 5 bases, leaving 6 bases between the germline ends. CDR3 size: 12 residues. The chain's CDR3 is CASSLQTGELFF. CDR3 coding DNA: TGTGCCAGCAGTCTCCAGACCGGGGAGCTGTTTTTT.

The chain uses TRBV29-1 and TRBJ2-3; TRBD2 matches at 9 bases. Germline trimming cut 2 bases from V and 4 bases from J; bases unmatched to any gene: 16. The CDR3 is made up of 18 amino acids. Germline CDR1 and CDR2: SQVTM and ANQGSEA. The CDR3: CSVEIAGAISLQADTQYF. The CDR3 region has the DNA TGCAGCGTTGAAATAGCGGGAGCTATTTCTCTCCAGGCAGATACGCAGTATTTT.

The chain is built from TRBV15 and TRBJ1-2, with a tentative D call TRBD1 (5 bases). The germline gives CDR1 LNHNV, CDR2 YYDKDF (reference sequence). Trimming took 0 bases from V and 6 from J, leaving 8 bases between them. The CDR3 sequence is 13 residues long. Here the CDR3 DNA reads TGTGCCACCAGCAGAGATCGGGGGGATGGCTACACCTTC. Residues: CATSRDRGDGYTF.

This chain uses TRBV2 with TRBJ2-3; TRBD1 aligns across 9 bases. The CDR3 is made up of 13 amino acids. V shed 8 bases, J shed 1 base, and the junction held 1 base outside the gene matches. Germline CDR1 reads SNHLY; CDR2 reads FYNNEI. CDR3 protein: CASRTGGTDTQYF. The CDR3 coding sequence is TGTGCCAGCCGGACAGGGGGCACAGATACGCAGTATTTT.

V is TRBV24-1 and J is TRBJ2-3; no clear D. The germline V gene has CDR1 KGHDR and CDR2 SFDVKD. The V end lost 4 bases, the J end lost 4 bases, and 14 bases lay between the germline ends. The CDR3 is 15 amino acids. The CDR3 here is CATSDNRVLSDTQYF. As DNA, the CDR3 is TGTGCCACCAGTGACAACCGGGTCCTCTCAGATACGCAGTATTTT.

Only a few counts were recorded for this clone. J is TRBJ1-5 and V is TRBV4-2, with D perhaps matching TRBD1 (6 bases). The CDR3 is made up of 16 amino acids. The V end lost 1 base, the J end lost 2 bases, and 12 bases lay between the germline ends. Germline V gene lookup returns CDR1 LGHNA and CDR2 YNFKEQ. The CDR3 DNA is TGTGCCAGCAGCCAAGCGTACAGGGATGGCAATCAGCCCCAGCATTTT. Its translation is CASSQAYRDGNQPQHF.

CDR3 sequence reads: CASRTQDRNEQFF. CDR3 nucleotide sequence: TGTGCCAGCAGGACCCAGGATAGGAATGAGCAGTTCTTC. The chain recombines TRBV6-5 with TRBJ2-1; D unclear. The CDR3 spans 13 residues. Trimming stripped 6 bases from V and 7 bases from J, with 13 bases between. Per the germline V gene, CDR1 is MNHEY and CDR2 is SVGAGI.

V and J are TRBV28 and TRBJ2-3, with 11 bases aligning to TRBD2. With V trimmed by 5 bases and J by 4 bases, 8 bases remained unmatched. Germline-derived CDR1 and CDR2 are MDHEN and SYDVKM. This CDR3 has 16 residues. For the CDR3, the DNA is TGTGCCAGCAGTGGCGTTCTAGCGGGAGGCGCAGATACGCAGTATTTT. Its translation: CASSGVLAGGADTQYF.

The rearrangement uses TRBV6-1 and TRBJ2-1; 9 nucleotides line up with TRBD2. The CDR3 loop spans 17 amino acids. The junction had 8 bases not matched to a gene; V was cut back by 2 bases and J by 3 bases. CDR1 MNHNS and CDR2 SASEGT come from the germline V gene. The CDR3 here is CASSENRLAGYYNEQFF. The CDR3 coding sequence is TGTGCCAGCAGTGAAAACCGCCTAGCGGGATACTACAATGAGCAGTTCTTC.

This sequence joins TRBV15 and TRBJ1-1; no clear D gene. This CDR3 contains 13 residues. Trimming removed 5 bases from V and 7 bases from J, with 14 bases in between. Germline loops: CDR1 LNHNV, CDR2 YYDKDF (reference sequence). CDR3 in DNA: TGTGCCACCAGCGTCGGAGCGGGTCTTGAAGCTTTCTTT. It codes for CATSVGAGLEAFF.

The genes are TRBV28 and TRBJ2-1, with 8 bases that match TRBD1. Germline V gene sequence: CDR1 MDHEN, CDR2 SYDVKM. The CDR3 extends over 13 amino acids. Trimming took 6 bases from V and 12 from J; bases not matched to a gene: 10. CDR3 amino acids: CASRGQVVGVQFF. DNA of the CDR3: TGTGCCAGCAGGGGACAGGTCGTTGGTGTGCAGTTCTTC.

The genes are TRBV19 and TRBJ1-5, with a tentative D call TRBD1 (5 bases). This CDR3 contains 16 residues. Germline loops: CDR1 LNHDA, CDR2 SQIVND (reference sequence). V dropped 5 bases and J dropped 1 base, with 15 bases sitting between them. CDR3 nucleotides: TGTGCCAGTAGTTTCCCCGGCGGGGCAAGCAATCAGCCCCAGCATTTT. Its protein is CASSFPGGASNQPQHF.

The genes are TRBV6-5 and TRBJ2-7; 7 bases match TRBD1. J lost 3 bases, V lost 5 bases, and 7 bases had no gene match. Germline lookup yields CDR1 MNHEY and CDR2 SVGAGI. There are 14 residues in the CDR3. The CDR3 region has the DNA TGTGCCAGCAGTCGTGAGGGACAGTTCTACGAGCAGTACTTC. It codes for CASSREGQFYEQYF.

In nucleotides, the CDR3 is TGTGCCAGCAGCCCCGCGTCGCGATACAATGAGCAGTTCTTC. Translated, it gives CASSPASRYNEQFF. The genes are TRBV7-3 and TRBJ2-1; no clear D gene. V lost 5 bases and J lost 4, with 12 bases in between. CDR3 length: 14 residues. From germline, CDR1 is SGHTA and CDR2 FQGTGA.

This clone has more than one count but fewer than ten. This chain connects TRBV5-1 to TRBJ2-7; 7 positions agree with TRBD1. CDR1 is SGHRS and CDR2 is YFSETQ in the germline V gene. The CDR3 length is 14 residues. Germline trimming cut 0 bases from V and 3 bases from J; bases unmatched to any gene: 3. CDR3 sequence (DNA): TGCGCCAGCAGCTTGGGGGGACAGTTCTACGAGCAGTACTTC. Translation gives CASSLGGQFYEQYF.

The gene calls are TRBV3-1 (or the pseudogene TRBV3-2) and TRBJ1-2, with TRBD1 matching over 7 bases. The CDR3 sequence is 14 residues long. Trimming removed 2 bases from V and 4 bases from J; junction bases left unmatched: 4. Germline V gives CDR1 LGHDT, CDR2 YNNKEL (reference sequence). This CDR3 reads CASSQMGQPYGYTF. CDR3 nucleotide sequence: TGTGCCAGCAGCCAAATGGGACAGCCCTATGGCTACACCTTC.

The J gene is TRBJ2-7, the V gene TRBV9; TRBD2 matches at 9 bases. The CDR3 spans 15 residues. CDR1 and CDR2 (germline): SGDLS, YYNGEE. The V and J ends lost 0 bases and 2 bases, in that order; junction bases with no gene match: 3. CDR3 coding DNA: TGTGCCAGCAGCGTAGGAGCGGGGGGAACCTACGAGCAGTACTTC. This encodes CASSVGAGGTYEQYF.

The DNA for the CDR3 is TGCGCCAGCGGGGACATTTACACTGAAGCTTTCTTT. Protein sequence: CASGDIYTEAFF. V gene TRBV10-1 combines with J gene TRBJ1-1, with D possibly being TRBD1 (6 bases). Trimming shortened V by 8 bases and J by 3 bases, and 10 bases separated the two germline ends. Germline CDR1 reads WNHNN; CDR2 reads SYGVQD (reference sequence). This CDR3 contains 12 residues.

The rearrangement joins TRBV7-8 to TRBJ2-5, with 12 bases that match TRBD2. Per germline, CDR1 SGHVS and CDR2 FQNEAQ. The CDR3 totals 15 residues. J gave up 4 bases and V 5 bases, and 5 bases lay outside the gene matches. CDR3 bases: TGTGCCAGCAGCCACCTACTAGCGGGAGGAGAGACCCAGTACTTC. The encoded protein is CASSHLLAGGETQYF.

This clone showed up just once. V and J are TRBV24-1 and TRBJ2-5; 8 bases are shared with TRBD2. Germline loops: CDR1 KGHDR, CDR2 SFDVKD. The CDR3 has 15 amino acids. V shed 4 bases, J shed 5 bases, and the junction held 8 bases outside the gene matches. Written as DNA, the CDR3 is TGTGCCACCAGTGACCAAGGACTAGCAGGGGAGACCCAGTACTTC. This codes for CATSDQGLAGETQYF.

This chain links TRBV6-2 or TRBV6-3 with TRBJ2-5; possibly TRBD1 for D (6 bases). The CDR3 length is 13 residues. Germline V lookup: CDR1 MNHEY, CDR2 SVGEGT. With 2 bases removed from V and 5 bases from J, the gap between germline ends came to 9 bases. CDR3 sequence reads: CASSYGGRETQYF. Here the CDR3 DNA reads TGTGCCAGCAGTTACGGGGGCAGGGAGACCCAGTACTTC.

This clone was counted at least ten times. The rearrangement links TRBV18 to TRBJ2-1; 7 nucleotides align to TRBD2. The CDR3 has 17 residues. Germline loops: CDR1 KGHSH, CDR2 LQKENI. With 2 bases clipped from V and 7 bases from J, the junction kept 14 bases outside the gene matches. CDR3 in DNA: TGTGCCAGCTCACCAGTTTGGGCTAGCGGTTACAGTAATGAGCAGTTCTTC. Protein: CASSPVWASGYSNEQFF.